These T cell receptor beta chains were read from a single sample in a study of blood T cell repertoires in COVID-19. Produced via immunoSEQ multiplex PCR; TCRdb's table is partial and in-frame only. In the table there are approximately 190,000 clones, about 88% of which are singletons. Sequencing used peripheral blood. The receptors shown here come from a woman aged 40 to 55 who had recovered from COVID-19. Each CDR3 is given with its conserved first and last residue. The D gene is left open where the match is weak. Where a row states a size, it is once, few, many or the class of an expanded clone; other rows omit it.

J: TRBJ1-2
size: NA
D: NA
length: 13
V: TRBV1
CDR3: CTSSHGTGNGYTF
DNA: TGCACCAGCAGCCACGGCACAGGGAATGGCTACACCTTC

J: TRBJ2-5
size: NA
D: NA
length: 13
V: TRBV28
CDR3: CASHGTPKETQYF
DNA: TGTGCCAGCCACGGGACACCTAAAGAGACCCAGTACTTC

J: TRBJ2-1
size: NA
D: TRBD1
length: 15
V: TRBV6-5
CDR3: CASSYWDREDNEQFF
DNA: TGTGCCAGCAGTTACTGGGACAGGGAGGACAATGAGCAGTTCTTC

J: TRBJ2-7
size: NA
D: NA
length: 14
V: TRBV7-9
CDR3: CASSLSQYGGEQYF
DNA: TGTGCCAGCAGCTTATCCCAGTACGGAGGCGAGCAGTACTTC

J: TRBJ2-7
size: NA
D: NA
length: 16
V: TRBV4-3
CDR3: CASSQDRVGGTGEQYF
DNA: TGCGCCAGCAGCCAAGATCGAGTCGGAGGGACGGGGGAGCAGTACTTC

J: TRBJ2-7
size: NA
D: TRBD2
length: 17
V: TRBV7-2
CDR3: CASSLGSRLAVPYEQYF
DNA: TGTGCCAGCAGCTTGGGTTCGAGACTAGCGGTTCCCTACGAGCAGTACTTC

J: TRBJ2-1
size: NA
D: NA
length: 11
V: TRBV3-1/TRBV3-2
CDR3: CASSQVSEQFF
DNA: TGTGCCAGCAGCCAAGTAAGCGAGCAGTTCTTC

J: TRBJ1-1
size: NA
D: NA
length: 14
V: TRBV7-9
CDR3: CASSQTGLAAEAFF
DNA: TGTGCCAGCAGCCAAACAGGGTTGGCCGCGGAAGCTTTCTTT

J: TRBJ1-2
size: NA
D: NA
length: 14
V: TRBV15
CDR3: CATSRDLEDKGYTF
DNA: TGTGCCACCAGCAGAGATTTGGAAGACAAGGGCTACACCTTC

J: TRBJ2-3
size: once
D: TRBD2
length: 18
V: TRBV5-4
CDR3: CASSFPSSGRAGVDTQYF
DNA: TGTGCCAGCAGCTTTCCCTCTAGCGGGAGGGCCGGGGTGGATACGCAGTATTTT

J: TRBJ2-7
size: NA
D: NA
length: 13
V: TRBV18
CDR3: CASSPNLDYEQYF
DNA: TGTGCCAGCTCACCAAACCTAGACTACGAGCAGTACTTC

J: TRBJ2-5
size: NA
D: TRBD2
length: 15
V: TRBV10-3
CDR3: CAISGTSGTQETQYF
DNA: TGTGCCATCTCGGGGACTAGCGGGACACAAGAGACCCAGTACTTC

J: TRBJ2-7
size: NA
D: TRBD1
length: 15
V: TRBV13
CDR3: CASSLEGQGHNEQYF
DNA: TGTGCCAGCAGCTTGGAGGGACAGGGGCATAACGAGCAGTACTTC

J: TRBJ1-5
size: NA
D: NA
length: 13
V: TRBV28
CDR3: CASSLNTYQPQHF
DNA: TGTGCCAGCAGTTTAAACACCTATCAGCCCCAGCATTTT

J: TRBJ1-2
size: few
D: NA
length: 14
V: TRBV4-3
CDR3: CASSQDQGPYGYTF
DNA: TGCGCCAGCAGCCAAGATCAGGGGCCGTATGGCTACACCTTC

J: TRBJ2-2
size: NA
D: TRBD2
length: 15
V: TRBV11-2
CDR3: CASSFGLADTGELFF
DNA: TGTGCCAGCAGCTTCGGACTAGCGGACACCGGGGAGCTGTTTTTT

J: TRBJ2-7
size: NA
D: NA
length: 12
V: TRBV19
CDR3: CASSIPGRGQYF
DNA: TGTGCCAGTAGTATACCGGGGAGAGGGCAGTACTTC